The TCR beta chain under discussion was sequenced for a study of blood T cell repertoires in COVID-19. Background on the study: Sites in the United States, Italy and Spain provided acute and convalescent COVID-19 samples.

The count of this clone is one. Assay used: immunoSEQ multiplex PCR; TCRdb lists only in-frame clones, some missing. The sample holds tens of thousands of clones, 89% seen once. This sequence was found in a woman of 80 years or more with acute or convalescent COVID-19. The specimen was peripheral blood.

CDR3 in DNA: TGTGCCAGCAGCCAAACAGGGATCGGGACAGATACGCAGTATTTT. Amino acids: CASSQTGIGTDTQYF. The chain combines TRBV6-5 with TRBJ2-3, with TRBD1 as a possible D gene (6 bases). CDR3 size: 15 residues. Germline V gene sequence: CDR1 MNHEY, CDR2 SVGAGI. V was trimmed by 6 bases and J by 3 bases, leaving 16 bases between them.